This is a list of T cell receptor beta chains from one sample in a study of blood T cell repertoires in COVID-19. The data were produced by immunoSEQ multiplex PCR, yet TCRdb's version contains in-frame clones alone and is incomplete. The sample records approximately 470,000 clones, 87% being singletons. Sequencing was performed on PBMCs or T cells enriched from blood (not recorded which). The origin of the receptors is a woman aged 18 to 35 who had recovered from COVID-19. CDR3s include the opening cysteine and the closing phenylalanine or tryptophan.

>TRBV28|TRBJ2-1
CASSPYERGGSYNEQFF
>TRBV6-1|TRBJ1-1
CASSDPGAARNTEAFF
>TRBV5-1|TRBJ1-2
CASSPQGGGYGYTF
>TRBV7-9|TRBJ2-3
CASSPFSGGATDTQYF
>TRBV6-5|TRBJ2-5
CASSSGGTSQETQYF
>TRBV15|TRBJ1-4
CATSRSFNEKLFF
>TRBV19|TRBJ2-3
CASSTAVRGRDTDTQYF
>TRBV27|TRBJ2-1
CASSLMVGSSYNEQFF
>TRBV28|TRBJ1-5
CASSSEGARQPQHF
>TRBV6-5|TRBJ1-2
CASSSRRGHYGYTF
>TRBV6-1|TRBJ1-2
CASSEAWGGGYTF
>TRBV5-6|TRBJ1-6
CASSLFEGARSPLHF
>TRBV24-1|TRBJ2-1
CATSGRGGVYNEQFF
>TRBV9|TRBJ2-1
CASSVVDAGHTGGEQFF
>TRBV18|TRBJ1-2
CASSLGDGYTF
>TRBV3-1/TRBV3-2|TRBJ1-1
CASSQAGGGGSFF
>TRBV28|TRBJ1-2
CASRGYLGIRRGYGYTF
>TRBV7-2|TRBJ1-2
CASSRTDREHLPYGYTF
>TRBV19|TRBJ2-1
CASSIEVDNEQFF
>TRBV28|TRBJ2-7
CPLVANRVYEQYF
>TRBV10-3|TRBJ1-6
CAISENHPGQGYNSPLHF
>TRBV10-3|TRBJ2-3
CAITVGDFSTDTQYF
>TRBV5-8|TRBJ2-2
CASRTRQGEYTGELFF
>TRBV5-4|TRBJ2-2
CASSALDRGNTGELFF
>TRBV27|TRBJ2-7
CASSPGQTYEQYF
>TRBV19|TRBJ1-4
CASTGLLNEKLFF
>TRBV28|TRBJ1-1
CASSLVSTEAFF
>TRBV6-5|TRBJ1-5
CASSRDRGTGQPQHF
>TRBV7-6|TRBJ2-4
CASSLGPPSGGNKNIQYF
>TRBV5-1|TRBJ2-1
CASSPGTGDHNEQFF
>TRBV5-1|TRBJ2-3
CASSLDRGLSDTQYF
>TRBV4-1|TRBJ2-1
CASSPDGGGVSEQFF
>TRBV5-1|TRBJ1-4
CASSLGGGEKLFF
>TRBV28|TRBJ2-5
CASSPKTGPQETQYF
>TRBV5-1|TRBJ1-6
CASRFVRGSSYNSPLHF
>TRBV7-2|TRBJ2-3
CASSLFGGNTDTQYF
>TRBV11-2|TRBJ2-6
CASSLRALSGANVLTF
>TRBV5-1|TRBJ1-2
CASSFGEGYTF
>TRBV6-2/TRBV6-3|TRBJ1-5
CASSYRPGREEGKPVNQPQHF
>TRBV6-1|TRBJ2-7
CASSDSPARQYF
>TRBV28|TRBJ1-1
CASSPPGSWEAFF
>TRBV6-4|TRBJ1-2
CASSREGLYGYTF
>TRBV7-9|TRBJ2-5
CASSLMAGQETQYF
>TRBV11-2|TRBJ2-1
CASSLGWSDEQFF
>TRBV6-5|TRBJ2-7
CASEVDRGSYEQYF
>TRBV19|TRBJ1-6
CASSSELDYNSPLHF
>TRBV7-8|TRBJ2-5
CASSYRWSQETQYF